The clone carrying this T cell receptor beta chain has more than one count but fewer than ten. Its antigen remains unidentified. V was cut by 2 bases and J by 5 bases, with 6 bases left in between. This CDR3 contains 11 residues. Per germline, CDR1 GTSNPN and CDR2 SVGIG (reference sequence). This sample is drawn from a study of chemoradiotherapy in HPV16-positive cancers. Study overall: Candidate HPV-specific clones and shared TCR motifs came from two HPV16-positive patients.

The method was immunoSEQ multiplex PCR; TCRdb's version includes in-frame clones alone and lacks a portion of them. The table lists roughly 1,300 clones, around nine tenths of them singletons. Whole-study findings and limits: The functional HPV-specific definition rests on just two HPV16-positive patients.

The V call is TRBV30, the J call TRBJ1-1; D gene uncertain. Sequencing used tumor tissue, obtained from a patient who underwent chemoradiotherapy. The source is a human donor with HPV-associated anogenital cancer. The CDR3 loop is CAWSFRTEAFF. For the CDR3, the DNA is TGTGCCTGGAGTTTCCGGACTGAAGCTTTCTTT.